The T cell receptor beta chain under discussion was sequenced for a study of T-cell memory formation after mild COVID-19. Trimming removed 5 bases from V and 5 bases from J; junction bases left unmatched: 4. This CDR3 has 14 residues. CDR1 and CDR2 (germline): SGHTA, FQGNSA. TCRdb fed the 5' RACE reads into MiXCR, producing one record per CDR3 protein. The top ten clones hold roughly 3.9% of a sample with about 180,000 distinct CDR3 sequences, around 20% of them seen once. The sequence was obtained from a man between 18 and 29 years old who had mild COVID-19 (a few samples of this study predate the infection). Cell type and time point are not known. Sequences were obtained from PBMCs or a T cell subset sorted from them (not recorded which). V gene TRBV7-2 combines with J gene TRBJ2-2; 8 nucleotides line up with TRBD1. CDR3 protein: CASSHRTGTGELFF. The DNA for the CDR3 is TGTGCCAGCAGCCATAGGACAGGGACCGGGGAGCTGTTTTTT.